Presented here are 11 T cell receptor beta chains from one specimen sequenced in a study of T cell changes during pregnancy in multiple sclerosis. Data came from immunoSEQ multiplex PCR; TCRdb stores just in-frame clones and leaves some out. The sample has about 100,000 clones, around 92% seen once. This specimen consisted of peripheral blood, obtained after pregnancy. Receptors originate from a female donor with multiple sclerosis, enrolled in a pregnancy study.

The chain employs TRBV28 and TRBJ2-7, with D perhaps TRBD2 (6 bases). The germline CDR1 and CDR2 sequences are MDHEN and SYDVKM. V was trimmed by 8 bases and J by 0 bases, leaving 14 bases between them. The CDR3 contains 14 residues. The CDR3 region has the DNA TGTGCCAGCGGTGAGCGGGTGGGCTCCTACGAGCAGTACTTC. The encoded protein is CASGERVGSYEQYF.

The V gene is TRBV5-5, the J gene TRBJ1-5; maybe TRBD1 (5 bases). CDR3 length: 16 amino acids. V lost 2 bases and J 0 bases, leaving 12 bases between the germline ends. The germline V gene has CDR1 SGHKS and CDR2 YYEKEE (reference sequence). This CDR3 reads CASSFWGDYSNQPQHF. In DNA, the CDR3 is TGTGCCAGCAGCTTCTGGGGGGATTATAGCAATCAGCCCCAGCATTTT.

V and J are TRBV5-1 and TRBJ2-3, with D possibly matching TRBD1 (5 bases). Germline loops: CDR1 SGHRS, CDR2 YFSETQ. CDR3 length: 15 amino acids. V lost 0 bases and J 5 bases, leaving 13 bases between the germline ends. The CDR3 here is CASSLAGQGIDTQYF. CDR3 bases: TGCGCCAGCAGCTTGGCCGGGCAGGGAATAGATACGCAGTATTTT.

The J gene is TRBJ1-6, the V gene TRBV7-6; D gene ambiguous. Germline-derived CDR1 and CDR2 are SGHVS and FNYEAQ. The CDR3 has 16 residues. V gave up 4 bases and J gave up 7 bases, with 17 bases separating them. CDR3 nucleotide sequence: TGTGCCAGCAGCTCACTTGGTGGGCACGGAAATTCACCCCTCCACTTT. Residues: CASSSLGGHGNSPLHF.

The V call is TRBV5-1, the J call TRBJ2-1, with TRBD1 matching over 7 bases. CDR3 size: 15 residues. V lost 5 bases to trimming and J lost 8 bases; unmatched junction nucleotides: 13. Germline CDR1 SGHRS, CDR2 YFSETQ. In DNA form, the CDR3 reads TGCGCCAGCAGTTTCGGACAGGTCGGGGTCCATGAGCAGTTCTTC. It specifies CASSFGQVGVHEQFF.

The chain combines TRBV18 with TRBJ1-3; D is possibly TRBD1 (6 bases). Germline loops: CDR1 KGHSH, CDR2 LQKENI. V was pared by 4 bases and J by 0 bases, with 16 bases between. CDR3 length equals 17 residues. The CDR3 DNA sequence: TGTGCCAGCTCACTGAATGGACAGATGATCTCTGGAAACACCATATATTTT. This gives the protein CASSLNGQMISGNTIYF.

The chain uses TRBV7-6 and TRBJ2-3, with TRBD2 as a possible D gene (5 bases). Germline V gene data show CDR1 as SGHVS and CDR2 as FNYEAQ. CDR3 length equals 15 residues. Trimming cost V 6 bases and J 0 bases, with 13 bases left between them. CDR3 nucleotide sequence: TGTGCCAGCAGGTTGACTACCAGAAGCACAGATACGCAGTATTTT. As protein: CASRLTTRSTDTQYF.

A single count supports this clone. The CDR3 DNA reads as TGTGAGGCAGGGGGAATGAACACTGAAGCTTTCTTT. Translating it yields CEAGGMNTEAFF. This chain links TRBV30 with TRBJ1-1, with TRBD1 matching 7 bases. Germline lookup yields CDR1 GTSNPN and CDR2 SVGIG (reference sequence). The CDR3 contains 12 residues.

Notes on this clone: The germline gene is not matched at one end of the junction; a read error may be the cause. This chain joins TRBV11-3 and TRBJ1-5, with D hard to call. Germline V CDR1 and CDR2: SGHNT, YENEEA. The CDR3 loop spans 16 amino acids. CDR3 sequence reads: CASTLPRWSSNQPQHF. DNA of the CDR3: TGTGCCAGCACCTTACCCCGATGGAGCAGCAATCAGCCCCAGCATTTT.

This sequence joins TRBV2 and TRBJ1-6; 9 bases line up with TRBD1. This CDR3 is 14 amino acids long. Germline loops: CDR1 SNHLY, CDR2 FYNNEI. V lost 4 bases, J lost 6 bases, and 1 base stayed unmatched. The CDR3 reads CASSGDRVNSPLHF. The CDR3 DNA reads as TGTGCCAGCAGTGGGGACAGGGTTAATTCACCCCTCCACTTT.

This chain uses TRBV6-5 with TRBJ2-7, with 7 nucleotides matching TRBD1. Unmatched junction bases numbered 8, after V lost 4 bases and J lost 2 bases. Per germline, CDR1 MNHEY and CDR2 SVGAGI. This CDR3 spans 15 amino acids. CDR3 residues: CASSFAATGTYEQYF. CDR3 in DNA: TGTGCCAGCAGTTTCGCGGCGACAGGGACCTACGAGCAGTACTTC.